This T cell receptor (beta chain) was sequenced for a study of identical twins. This clonotype came up a few times. In TCRdb, the 5' RACE reads were re-called with MiXCR into one record per CDR3 protein. The sample lists a few hundred thousand distinct CDR3 sequences; 13% to 15% were seen once. The germline V gene has CDR1 SGHRS and CDR2 YFSETQ. CDR3 length: 15 residues. Trimming removed 4 bases from V and 6 bases from J; junction bases left unmatched: 9. The same specimen was also included in a second study, on yellow fever vaccine responses in identical twins.

The receptor was derived from a young woman in good health. V gene TRBV5-1 combines with J gene TRBJ2-2, with 7 bases that match TRBD2. The sample comprised CD4+ T cells sorted from blood. The CDR3 sequence: CASSLPSGGPGELFF. CDR3 coding DNA: TGCGCCAGCAGCCTCCCTAGCGGTGGACCCGGGGAGCTGTTTTTT.